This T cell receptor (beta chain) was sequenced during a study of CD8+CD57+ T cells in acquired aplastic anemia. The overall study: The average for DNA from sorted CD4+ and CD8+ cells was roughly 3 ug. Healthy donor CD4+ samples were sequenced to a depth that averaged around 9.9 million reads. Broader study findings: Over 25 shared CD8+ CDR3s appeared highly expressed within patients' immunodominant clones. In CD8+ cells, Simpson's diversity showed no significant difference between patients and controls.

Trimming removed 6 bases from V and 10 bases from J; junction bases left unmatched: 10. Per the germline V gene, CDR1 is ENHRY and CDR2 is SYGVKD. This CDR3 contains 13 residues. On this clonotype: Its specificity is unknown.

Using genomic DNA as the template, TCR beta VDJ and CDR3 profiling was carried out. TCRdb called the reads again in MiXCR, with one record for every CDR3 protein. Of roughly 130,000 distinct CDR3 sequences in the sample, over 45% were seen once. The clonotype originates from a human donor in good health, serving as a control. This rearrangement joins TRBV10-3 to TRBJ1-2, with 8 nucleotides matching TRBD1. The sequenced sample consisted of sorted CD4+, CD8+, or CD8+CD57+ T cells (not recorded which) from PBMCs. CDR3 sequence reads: CAIRDRESSFYTF. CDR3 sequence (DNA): TGTGCCATCAGGGACAGGGAATCCTCCTTCTACACCTTC.